Listed here are 10 T cell receptor beta chains from one sample, sequenced in a study of cytomegalovirus exposure and HLA in healthy donors. A multiplex PCR was run with 60 Vbeta primers and 13 Jbeta primers. The method was immunoSEQ multiplex PCR; TCRdb's version includes in-frame clones alone and lacks a portion of them. The sample lists approximately 160,000 clones, approximately 80% occurring once. The material sequenced was PBMCs. Receptors originate from a female donor in good health and CMV-seronegative.

Comment on this clone: One junction end disagrees with the germline gene, perhaps due to a read error. The rearrangement joins TRBV5-1 to TRBJ2-6; 7 bases map to TRBD1. Germline V CDR1 and CDR2: SGHRS, YFSETQ. CDR3 length: 13 residues. The CDR3 sequence: CASGPEGANGLTF. DNA of the CDR3: TGCGCCAGCGGTCCCGAGGGGGCCAACGGCCTGACTTTC.

The chain combines TRBV18 with TRBJ1-5; no clear D. V lost 2 bases to trimming and J lost 4 bases, with 6 bases between them. This CDR3 contains 13 residues. Germline V gene data show CDR1 as KGHSH and CDR2 as LQKENI. The CDR3 region is CASSPEGNQPQHF. DNA of the CDR3: TGTGCCAGCTCACCAGAGGGAAATCAGCCCCAGCATTTT.

This clone was seen only a few times. The chain joins TRBV19 to TRBJ2-2; D might be TRBD2 (6 bases). V was cut by 4 bases and J by 5 bases, with 14 bases left in between. Germline-derived CDR1 and CDR2 are LNHDA and SQIVND (reference sequence). The CDR3 runs to 15 residues. The CDR3 DNA reads TGTGCCAGTAGTACCGGGACTGTAGCTACCGGGGAGCTGTTTTTT. This translates into CASSTGTVATGELFF. The full variable domain, its missing parts supplied by reference TRBV19 and TRBJ2-2, is DGGITQSPKYLFRKEGQNVTLSCEQNLNHDAMYWYRQDPGQGLRLIYYSQIVNDFQKGDIAEGYSVSREKKESFPLTVTSAQKNPTAFYLCASSTGTVATGELFFGEGSRLTVL.

The chain joins TRBV18 to TRBJ1-2; D may be TRBD1 (6 bases). This CDR3 is 14 amino acids long. V was pared by 2 bases and J by 4 bases, with 11 bases between. Germline assignment: CDR1 KGHSH and CDR2 LQKENI. The DNA of the CDR3 is TGTGCCAGCTCACCATTGGAACAGGGCTATGGCTACACCTTC. This codes for CASSPLEQGYGYTF. Using reference TRBV18 and TRBJ1-2 for the parts outside the CDR3, the full variable domain is NAGVMQNPRHLVRRRGQEARLRCSPMKGHSHVYWYRQLPEEGLKFMVYLQKENIIDESGMPKERFSAEFPKEGPSILRIQQVVRGDSAAYFCASSPLEQGYGYTFGSGTRLTVV.

J is TRBJ2-1 and V is TRBV9, with 11 bases fitting TRBD2. Germline CDR1 reads SGDLS; CDR2 reads YYNGEE. The CDR3 is 18 amino acids. The trim removed 0 bases at V and 4 bases at J, leaving 9 bases unmatched. For the CDR3, the DNA is TGTGCCAGCAGCGTAGAGATAGCGGGGGGGCCGGGATACAATGAGCAGTTCTTC. As protein: CASSVEIAGGPGYNEQFF.

This rearrangement joins TRBV2 to TRBJ2-1, with D perhaps TRBD1 (6 bases). The length of the CDR3 is 15 residues. Germline CDR1 reads SNHLY; CDR2 reads FYNNEI. The V end was cut by 5 bases, the J end by 2 bases, with 13 bases between. The CDR3 reads CASSLSGEPYNEQFF. For the CDR3, the DNA is TGTGCCAGCAGTCTCTCAGGGGAACCCTACAATGAGCAGTTCTTC.

The chain couples TRBV28 to TRBJ1-2, with D possibly being TRBD1 (5 bases). Deletions cut 2 bases from V and 7 bases from J, with 14 bases between. Germline loops: CDR1 MDHEN, CDR2 SYDVKM. This CDR3 has 14 amino acids. CDR3 sequence (DNA): TGTGCCAGCAGTTTAGGTGGGCAGGGAGGTGGCTACACCTTC. Translating it yields CASSLGGQGGGYTF.

The rearrangement joins TRBV7-9 to TRBJ2-1; D is possibly TRBD2 (6 bases). The CDR3 spans 14 residues. CDR1 and CDR2 (germline): SEHNR, FQNEAQ (reference sequence). Between the trimmed V and J ends, which lost 0 bases and 7 bases, there was a span of 10 bases. The CDR3 loop reads CASSLAGGFNEQFF. For the CDR3, the DNA is TGTGCCAGCAGCTTAGCGGGGGGTTTTAATGAGCAGTTCTTC.

This rearrangement joins TRBV9 to TRBJ1-3, with 9 bases matching TRBD1. J lost 1 base, V lost 4 bases, and 12 bases had no gene match. The length of the CDR3 is 18 residues. Germline CDR1 and CDR2: SGDLS and YYNGEE. The CDR3 region has the DNA TGTGCCAGCAGCCCCTCCGGGACAGGGATTCGGTCTGGAAACACCATATATTTT. Protein sequence: CASSPSGTGIRSGNTIYF.

This clone appeared a few times. The chain carries TRBV7-2 and TRBJ2-1; D possibly corresponds to TRBD2 (5 bases). Trimming left V 5 bases short and J 13 bases short, with 18 bases between. This CDR3 spans 13 amino acids. Germline assignment: CDR1 SGHTA and CDR2 FQGNSA. The CDR3 region has the DNA TGTGCCAGCAGCGCCGGCGGGCTAGCTCGACAGTTCTTC. Its translation: CASSAGGLARQFF.